This T cell receptor (beta chain) was profiled in a study of immune characterization of retroperitoneal liposarcoma (dated by TCRdb to between 2018 and 2021). For this clonotype: The clone's antigen remains unknown. Base qualities are not at hand, and no much larger clone is one base apart.

CDR1 and CDR2, per the germline V gene, are MDHEN and SYDVKM. Ends trimmed: V by 6 bases, J by 10 bases; bases unmatched to a gene: 9. The CDR3 sequence holds 14 residues, the cysteine and phenylalanine included. This entry keeps only the CDR3 DNA: 42 bases, framed from base 1. The receptor library was made with PCR. The sequencer listed for this sample is NextSeq 500. TCRdb took the public reads, trimmed them with fastp at Q25, ran MiXCR for clone calling and kept in-frame beta chains. Rows merge per CDR3 protein into single entries with the most common DNA and genes. The sample table shows some 10,000 distinct CDR3 sequences, and roughly a quarter are seen once. Approximately 10% of the sample goes to the ten largest clones.

The sequencing sample was made of tumor tissue. The sequence links TRBV28 to TRBJ2-1, and 10 junctional nucleotides match TRBD1. This receptor was identified in a female donor with retroperitoneal liposarcoma. For the CDR3, the sequence is CASRRGQGTYEQFF. The nucleotides are TGTGCCAGCAGGCGGGGACAGGGGACCTACGAGCAGTTCTTC.